This entry lists 4 T cell receptor beta chains sequenced from one sample in a study of neurological immune-mediated disorders (dated by TCRdb to between 2017 and 2020). The library was generated by 5' RACE. The instrument was an Illumina HiSeq 2500. Through fastp at Q25 and MiXCR, TCRdb rebuilt clones from the public reads, retaining in-frame beta chains. Every CDR3 protein is listed once, alongside the most common genes and DNA of its rows. For this sample the table gives about 55,000 distinct CDR3 sequences, of which roughly 3.5% were detected only once. Of the sample, around 1.5% is held by the ten largest clones. Source material: PBMCs. These receptors were obtained from a man aged 25-45 years with multiple sclerosis.

This clonotype was detected many times. The chain joins TRBV6-2 or TRBV6-3 to TRBJ1-2; D may be TRBD1 (5 bases). The CDR3 has 14 amino acids. Germline V gives CDR1 MNHEY, CDR2 SVGEGT. Trimming shortened V by 5 bases and J by 3 bases, and 13 bases separated the two germline ends. The CDR3 loop is CASSGDSTHYGYTF. CDR3 DNA sequence: TGTGCCAGCAGTGGGGACTCAACTCACTATGGCTACACCTTC.

This clonotype has a count of ten or more. The V call is TRBV6-4, the J call TRBJ2-2; the match to TRBD2 covers 11 bases. Germline CDR1 MRHNA, CDR2 SNTAGT. Unmatched junction bases numbered 7, after V lost 7 bases and J lost 3 bases. The CDR3 is made up of 16 amino acids. The DNA for the CDR3 is TGTGCCAGCAAAGATACTAGCGGGAGAGACACCGGGGAGCTGTTTTTT. Translating gives CASKDTSGRDTGELFF.

This clonotype was observed many times. The CDR3 loop is CASSPSGNSYEQYF. As DNA, the CDR3 is TGTGCCAGCAGCCCTAGCGGTAACTCCTACGAGCAGTACTTC. The chain recombines TRBV9 with TRBJ2-7, with TRBD2 identical over 7 bases. The V and J ends lost 4 bases and 0 bases, in that order; junction bases with no gene match: 4. Germline loops: CDR1 SGDLS, CDR2 YYNGEE. The CDR3 has 14 amino acids. Full variable domain (missing parts from reference TRBV9 and TRBJ2-7): DSGVTQTPKHLITATGQRVTLRCSPRSGDLSVYWYQQSLDQGLQFLIQYYNGEERAKGNILERFSAQQFPDLHSELNLSSLELGDSALYFCASSPSGNSYEQYFGPGTRLTVT.

This clonotype was detected ten times or more. This chain connects TRBV20-1 to TRBJ1-1; 7 nucleotides match TRBD1. The CDR3 runs to 13 residues. Germline V lookup: CDR1 DFQATT, CDR2 SNEGSKA (reference sequence). The CDR3 DNA sequence: TGCAGGGCTCAAGGGGGCGTGAACACTGAAGCTTTCTTT. Its protein product is CRAQGGVNTEAFF.